What follows are 12 T cell receptor beta chains derived from one specimen sequenced in a study of cytomegalovirus exposure and HLA in healthy donors. PCR amplification relied on 60 Vbeta primers (plus 13 Jbeta primers). Assay: immunoSEQ multiplex PCR; the TCRdb copy retains only in-frame clones and omits some. The profile shows 200,000 to 250,000 clones, about 75% of them singletons. The sample was PBMCs. These receptors were obtained from a woman in her twenties or thirties in good health and CMV-seronegative.

This clone came up a few times. This chain links TRBV5-1 with TRBJ1-1; D may be TRBD1 (5 bases). Germline CDR1 reads SGHRS; CDR2 reads YFSETQ. CDR3 length equals 13 residues. Trimming left V 2 bases short and J 3 bases short, with 8 bases between. The CDR3 bases are TGCGCCAGCAGCTTTCAGACAGACACTGAAGCTTTCTTT. This sequence encodes CASSFQTDTEAFF.

V and J are TRBV6-5 and TRBJ2-7, with 8 bases identical to TRBD1. Germline assignment: CDR1 MNHEY and CDR2 SVGAGI. CDR3 length: 13 residues. The V segment lost 7 bases and the J segment 5 bases; nucleotides outside the gene matches: 7. The CDR3 loop is CASKPAGGHEQYF. The CDR3, as DNA: TGTGCCAGCAAGCCGGCAGGGGGCCACGAGCAGTACTTC.

This rearrangement joins TRBV2 to TRBJ1-2; possible D gene TRBD1, 5 bases. V dropped 7 bases and J dropped 1 base, with 7 bases sitting between them. This CDR3 has 12 amino acids. Germline lookup yields CDR1 SNHLY and CDR2 FYNNEI. CDR3 region: CASKGLNYGYTF. The DNA of the CDR3 is TGTGCCAGCAAGGGGCTTAACTATGGCTACACCTTC.

On this clone itself: Germline and junction disagree at one end, which may indicate a read error. J is TRBJ2-1 and V is TRBV10-2; 8 bases are a match to TRBD2. The germline V gene has CDR1 WSHSY and CDR2 SAAADI. The CDR3 loop spans 14 amino acids. CDR3 loop: CASNEAGGGNEQFF. CDR3 nucleotides: TGCGCCAGCAATGAGGCGGGAGGAGGAAATGAGCAGTTCTTC.

In its sample, this clone was seen once. At one end the junction does not follow the germline gene, possibly because of a read error. The V call is TRBV6-5, the J call TRBJ1-1; D possibly corresponds to TRBD1 (6 bases). CDR3 length: 12 amino acids. Germline V gene data show CDR1 as MNHEY and CDR2 as SVGAGI. The CDR3 nucleotides read TGTGCCAGCAGTTACTCGGGTACAGGGCCAGTCTTT. Its protein product is CASSYSGTGPVF.

The chain combines TRBV6-5 with TRBJ1-2; D unresolved. Germline V gene lookup returns CDR1 MNHEY and CDR2 SVGAGI. The CDR3 consists of 13 residues. V was trimmed by 5 bases and J by 3 bases, leaving 10 bases between them. DNA of the CDR3: TGTGCCAGCAGTGCAGACACCTACTATGGCTACACCTTC. It is translated as CASSADTYYGYTF.

The rearrangement links TRBV9 to TRBJ2-2; a possible D gene is TRBD2 (6 bases). This CDR3 has 15 amino acids. Trimming stripped 3 bases from V and 7 bases from J, with 16 bases between. CDR1 is SGDLS, CDR2 YYNGEE, per germline. This CDR3 is CASSAGTSLGGELFF. CDR3 coding DNA: TGTGCCAGCAGCGCCGGGACTTCCCTTGGCGGGGAGCTGTTTTTT.

This clone occurred a few times. The chain links TRBV5-1 to TRBJ1-1, with 8 bases lining up with TRBD1. Germline V CDR1 and CDR2: SGHRS, YFSETQ. V dropped 4 bases and J dropped 0; count of bases not matched to a gene: 11. CDR3 length: 17 residues. CDR3 protein: CASSVLGTGSMNTEAFF. CDR3 nucleotide sequence: TGCGCCAGCAGCGTCCTCGGGACAGGTTCCATGAACACTGAAGCTTTCTTT.

The chain recombines TRBV6-5 with TRBJ1-2; perhaps TRBD1 as D (6 bases). This CDR3 is 12 amino acids long. Germline V gives CDR1 MNHEY, CDR2 SVGAGI. With 2 bases removed from V and 8 bases from J, the gap between germline ends came to 9 bases. The CDR3 loop is CASSYTGQGYTF. The CDR3 nucleotides are TGTGCCAGCAGTTACACCGGACAGGGCTACACCTTC.

The V and J genes are TRBV7-6 and TRBJ1-1, with a possible D match to TRBD1 (5 bases). Germline loops: CDR1 SGHVS, CDR2 FNYEAQ. CDR3 length equals 13 residues. Trimming took off 2 bases at V and 5 bases at J, with 9 bases between the two ends. The CDR3 loop reads CASSLLGGTEAFF. As DNA, the CDR3 is TGTGCCAGCAGCTTACTCGGGGGGACTGAAGCTTTCTTT.

The CDR3 DNA reads as TGTGCCAGCAGCTTAGTAGGAGCTCAGAATTCACCCCTCCACTTT. Protein product: CASSLVGAQNSPLHF. The chain carries TRBV11-2 and TRBJ1-6; D is unresolved. Germline CDR1 is SGHAT and CDR2 is FQNNGV. The germline V and J ends were trimmed by 1 base and 7 bases, with 11 bases remaining between them. The CDR3 is 15 amino acids.

The chain couples TRBV2 to TRBJ1-6, with a tentative D call TRBD1 (6 bases). This CDR3 has 14 residues. V was shortened by 7 bases and J by 8 bases, with 15 bases between the two germline ends. Germline V gene lookup returns CDR1 SNHLY and CDR2 FYNNEI. In nucleotides, the CDR3 is TGTGCCAGCACCGTCAACAGGGTTGATTCACCCCTCCACTTT. Translation gives CASTVNRVDSPLHF. Filled out from reference TRBV2 and TRBJ1-6, the complete variable domain reads EPEVTQTPSHQVTQMGQEVILRCVPISNHLYFYWYRQILGQKVEFLVSFYNNEISEKSEIFDDQFSVERPDGSNFTLKIRSTKLEDSAMYFCASTVNRVDSPLHFGNGTRLTVT.